The 23 T cell receptor beta chains below come from one sample, sequenced in a study of CD8 T cells in Susac syndrome. The RNA, about 0.5 to 1 ug, was put through reverse transcription using random hexamers. TCRdb analysed the immunoSEQ multiplex PCR reads with MiXCR anew, one entry per CDR3 protein. Of about 210,000 distinct CDR3 sequences listed, nearly 97% are singletons. The sequencing input was CD4+ T cells from PBMCs. These receptors came from a human donor with multiple sclerosis.

The chain has TRBV27 and TRBJ1-6; 8 nucleotides align to TRBD1. Looked up from germline, CDR1 is MNHEY and CDR2 is SMNVEV (reference sequence). This CDR3 is 15 amino acids long. V was clipped by 6 bases and J by 7 bases; unmatched bases: 8. CDR3 residues: CASRIQGAPNSPLHF. In nucleotides, the CDR3 is TGTGCCAGCAGGATTCAGGGGGCGCCAAATTCACCCCTCCACTTT.

This chain connects TRBV9 to TRBJ1-1; 10 bases map to TRBD1. CDR1 SGDLS and CDR2 YYNGEE come from the germline V gene. The CDR3 is 16 amino acids. V was pared by 2 bases and J by 4 bases, with 8 bases of the junction left unmatched. The CDR3 sequence is CASSVTGQGVGTEAFF. The CDR3 bases are TGTGCCAGCAGCGTGACCGGACAGGGGGTCGGCACTGAAGCTTTCTTT. The full variable domain, rest sourced from reference TRBV9 and TRBJ1-1, is DSGVTQTPKHLITATGQRVTLRCSPRSGDLSVYWYQQSLDQGLQFLIQYYNGEERAKGNILERFSAQQFPDLHSELNLSSLELGDSALYFCASSVTGQGVGTEAFFGQGTRLTVV.

This clonotype was detected only once. The rearrangement uses TRBV6-5 and TRBJ1-5; possible D gene TRBD1, 6 bases. The CDR3 runs to 16 residues. Trimming took off 3 bases at V and 2 bases at J, with 14 bases between the two ends. Germline-derived CDR1 and CDR2 are MNHEY and SVGAGI. CDR3 loop: CASSYGTPNRNQPQHF. CDR3 nucleotide sequence: TGTGCCAGCAGTTATGGGACACCAAATCGCAATCAGCCCCAGCATTTT.

The chain is built from TRBV20-1 and TRBJ2-5; 12 bases fit TRBD2. Germline CDR1 is DFQATT and CDR2 is SNEGSKA (reference sequence). The V gene end was trimmed by 2 bases and the J gene end by 10 bases; junction bases not matched to a gene: 8. The length of the CDR3 is 14 residues. As DNA, the CDR3 is TGCAGTGCTAGATACCTAGCGGGGGGGCGGTACCAGTACTTC. It specifies CSARYLAGGRYQYF.

This clonotype was seen a handful of times. The V and J genes are TRBV18 and TRBJ2-3; 7 positions match TRBD1. CDR1 KGHSH and CDR2 LQKENI come from the germline V gene. J lost 1 base, V lost 1 base, and 2 bases had no gene match. CDR3 length: 15 amino acids. This chain's CDR3 is CASSPRQGGTDTQYF. The CDR3 DNA reads as TGTGCCAGCTCACCACGGCAGGGGGGCACAGATACGCAGTATTTT.

A single count supports this clonotype. The chain joins TRBV30 to TRBJ1-1; D is uncertain. From germline, CDR1 is GTSNPN and CDR2 SVGIG (reference sequence). The CDR3 totals 11 residues. V shed 3 bases and J shed 7 bases, with 9 bases lying between them. CDR3 region: CAWRFEGEAFF. The CDR3 region has the DNA TGTGCCTGGAGGTTCGAGGGTGAAGCTTTCTTT.

The chain uses TRBV4-1 and TRBJ1-6, with 9 bases that match TRBD1. CDR1 is MGHRA, CDR2 YSYEKL, per germline. There are 15 residues in the CDR3. Trimming cost V 6 bases and J 12 bases; bases outside gene matches: 12. The CDR3 region has the DNA TGCGCCAGCAGATACTCCGGGACAGGGCTTGGACCCCTCCACTTT. Its protein product is CASRYSGTGLGPLHF.

The chain carries TRBV3-1 and TRBJ1-5; D remains ambiguous. Germline V gives CDR1 LGHDT, CDR2 YNNKEL (reference sequence). The CDR3 has 12 residues. Trimming took 3 bases from V and 5 from J, leaving 5 bases between them. CDR3 sequence (DNA): TGTGCCAGCAGCCAGAGGGATCAGCCCCAGCATTTT. Translating it yields CASSQRDQPQHF.

This clonotype was seen a single time. V and J are TRBV6-5 and TRBJ2-2; no definite D call. V was shortened by 10 bases and J by 7 bases, with 16 bases between the two germline ends. This CDR3 contains 13 residues. Germline loops: CDR1 MNHEY, CDR2 SVGAGI. The CDR3 DNA is TGTGCCATAGGACGACGGGCTGGCGGGGAGCTGTTTTTT. Protein product: CAIGRRAGGELFF.

The chain is built from TRBV2 and TRBJ2-4; D is undetermined. The germline V gene encodes CDR1 SNHLY and CDR2 FYNNEI. The CDR3 totals 12 residues. V gave up 3 bases and J gave up 5 bases, with 5 bases separating them. The CDR3 loop reads CASSDQQNIQYF. The CDR3 DNA sequence: TGTGCCAGCAGTGACCAGCAAAACATTCAGTACTTC.

The J gene is TRBJ2-6, the V gene TRBV5-1; 7 bases fit TRBD2. The CDR3 is 15 amino acids. The germline V gene encodes CDR1 SGHRS and CDR2 YFSETQ. V dropped 4 bases and J dropped 2; count of bases not matched to a gene: 3. The CDR3 DNA sequence: TGCGCCAGCAGCCCTGGGAGGGCTGGGGCCAACGTCCTGACTTTC. Amino acid sequence: CASSPGRAGANVLTF.

The count of this clonotype is one. The chain has TRBV20-1 and TRBJ1-1; no clear D. V was cut by 6 bases and J by 0 bases, with 14 bases left in between. CDR3 size: 14 residues. Germline CDR1 and CDR2: DFQATT and SNEGSKA (reference sequence). CDR3 in DNA: TGCAGTGCAAAGAAGGGATTGATGAACACTGAAGCTTTCTTT. It encodes CSAKKGLMNTEAFF.

The V call is TRBV2, the J call TRBJ2-1, with D possibly being TRBD1 (5 bases). Germline CDR1 and CDR2: SNHLY and FYNNEI. This CDR3 contains 12 residues. Between the trimmed V and J ends, which lost 8 bases and 7 bases, there was a span of 12 bases. CDR3 in amino acids: CASQDNSNEQFF. CDR3 nucleotides: TGTGCCAGCCAGGACAACTCAAATGAGCAGTTCTTC.

The chain uses TRBV20-1 and TRBJ2-1; TRBD2 aligns across 9 bases. V lost 7 bases to trimming and J lost 8 bases; unmatched junction nucleotides: 9. CDR3 length: 13 residues. Germline loops: CDR1 DFQATT, CDR2 SNEGSKA (reference sequence). In nucleotides, the CDR3 is TGCAGTGGCCTAGCGGGAACGAGCGATGAGCAGTTCTTC. This sequence encodes CSGLAGTSDEQFF.

The gene calls are TRBV7-8 and TRBJ2-1; TRBD2 agrees at 12 bases. V dropped 4 bases and J dropped 4; count of bases not matched to a gene: 2. The CDR3 is 15 amino acids. Germline CDR1 SGHVS, CDR2 FQNEAQ. The CDR3 sequence: CASSYGLAGYNEQFF. The CDR3 nucleotides read TGTGCCAGCAGCTATGGACTAGCGGGATACAATGAGCAGTTCTTC.

The CDR3 is CASSPSASYNEQFF. The CDR3 DNA reads TGTGCCAGCAGCCCTAGCGCCTCCTACAATGAGCAGTTCTTC. The chain combines TRBV7-9 with TRBJ2-1; TRBD2 might be the D (6 bases). This CDR3 has 14 amino acids. The V gene lost 5 bases and the J gene lost 0 bases, with 8 bases spanning the gap. Germline assignment: CDR1 SEHNR and CDR2 FQNEAQ (reference sequence).

The chain employs TRBV30 and TRBJ1-1; 7 nucleotides line up with TRBD1. The CDR3 loop spans 10 amino acids. The V and J ends lost 5 bases and 10 bases, in that order; junction bases with no gene match: 4. Looked up from germline, CDR1 is GTSNPN and CDR2 is SVGIG (reference sequence). The CDR3 sequence is CAWQGVSAFF. In DNA, the CDR3 is TGTGCCTGGCAGGGGGTTTCAGCTTTCTTT.

The chain joins TRBV5-4 to TRBJ2-5; TRBD1 agrees at 9 bases. Germline CDR1 and CDR2: SGHNT and YYREEE (reference sequence). There are 13 residues in the CDR3. Trimming took 4 bases from V and 5 from J; bases not matched to a gene: 3. CDR3 residues: CASSKGTGETQYF. Written as DNA, the CDR3 is TGTGCCAGCAGCAAAGGGACAGGGGAGACCCAGTACTTC.

The chain joins TRBV6-2 or TRBV6-3 to TRBJ2-7, with 9 bases that match TRBD1. Germline V gene lookup returns CDR1 MNHEY and CDR2 SVGEGT. J was trimmed by 1 base and V by 6 bases; bases with no gene match: 7. The CDR3 consists of 15 residues. This CDR3 reads CASSPAGQGSYEQYF. The CDR3 DNA reads as TGTGCCAGCAGCCCTGCCGGACAGGGGTCCTACGAGCAGTACTTC.

The V and J genes are TRBV12-3 or TRBV12-4 and TRBJ2-1, with 9 bases matching TRBD2. With 8 bases clipped from V and 7 bases from J, the junction kept 12 bases outside the gene matches. The length of the CDR3 is 15 residues. CDR3 amino acids: CASRRVASGNNEQFF. Written as DNA, the CDR3 is TGTGCCAGCCGCCGGGTCGCTAGCGGGAATAATGAGCAGTTCTTC.

This clonotype appeared a single time. The V call is TRBV29-1, the J call TRBJ2-7; the D gene is possibly TRBD2 (5 bases). This CDR3 contains 15 residues. V lost 6 bases, J lost 0 bases, and 18 bases lay in between. Germline V gene lookup returns CDR1 SQVTM and CDR2 ANQGSEA. CDR3 protein: CSVVYDKLASYEQYF. The CDR3 nucleotides are TGCAGCGTCGTGTACGACAAGCTAGCCTCCTACGAGCAGTACTTC.

V gene TRBV29-1 combines with J gene TRBJ2-5; D could derive from TRBD1 or TRBD2 (5 bases each). The CDR3 runs 13 residues. Trimming removed 6 bases from V and 5 bases from J, with 16 bases in between. Germline V gene sequence: CDR1 SQVTM, CDR2 ANQGSEA. CDR3 bases: TGCAGCGTGGCCCGAGGGGCGCGGGAGACCCAGTACTTC. This translates into CSVARGARETQYF.

The chain employs TRBV10-3 and TRBJ2-1; D is unresolved. The germline CDR1 and CDR2 sequences are ENHRY and SYGVKD. Trimming took 2 bases from V and 9 from J, leaving 8 bases between them. The CDR3 spans 12 residues. The CDR3 spells CAISEKVIEQFF. CDR3 DNA: TGTGCCATCAGTGAGAAGGTGATTGAGCAGTTCTTC.